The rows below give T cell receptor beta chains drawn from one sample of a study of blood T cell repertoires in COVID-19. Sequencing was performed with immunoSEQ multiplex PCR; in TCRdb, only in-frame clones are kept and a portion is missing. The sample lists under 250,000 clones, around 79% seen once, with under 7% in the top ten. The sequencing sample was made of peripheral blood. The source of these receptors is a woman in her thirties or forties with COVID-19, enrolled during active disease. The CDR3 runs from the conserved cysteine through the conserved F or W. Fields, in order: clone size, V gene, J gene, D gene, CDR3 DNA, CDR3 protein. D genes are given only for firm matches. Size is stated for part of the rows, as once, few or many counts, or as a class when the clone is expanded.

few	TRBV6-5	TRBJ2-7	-	TGTGCCAGCAGTTACGAGTCGCGGGGCGCTCAGTACTTC	CASSYESRGAQYF
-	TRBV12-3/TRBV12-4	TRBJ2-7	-	TGTGCCAGCAGTTTAACAGCTGCTTGGGAGCAGTACTTC	CASSLTAAWEQYF
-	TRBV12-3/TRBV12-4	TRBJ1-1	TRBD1	TGTGCCAGCAGTTGGACAGGGGGCACTGAAGCTTTCTTT	CASSWTGGTEAFF
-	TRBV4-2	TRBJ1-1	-	TGTGCCAGCAGCCAAGATGGGCAGCAGAACACTGAAGCTTTCTTT	CASSQDGQQNTEAFF
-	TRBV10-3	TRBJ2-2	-	TGTGCCATCAGTGAGTCGACTCAGTCGAACACCGGGGAGCTGTTTTTT	CAISESTQSNTGELFF
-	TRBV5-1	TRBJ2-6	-	TGCGCCAGTGGGATAGCGCTCTCTGGGGCCAACGTCCTGACTTTC	CASGIALSGANVLTF
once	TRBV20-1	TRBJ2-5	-	TGCAGTGCTAGTCAGTGGCACAGGGAGACCCAGTACTTC	CSASQWHRETQYF
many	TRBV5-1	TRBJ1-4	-	TGCGCCAGCAGCCTGGGACATATTGAAAAACTGTTTTTT	CASSLGHIEKLFF
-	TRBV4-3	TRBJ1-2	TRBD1	TGCGCCAGCAGCCAAGATCCTCAGGGGGAGTATGGCTACACCTTC	CASSQDPQGEYGYTF
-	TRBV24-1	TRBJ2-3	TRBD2	TGTGCCACTGCCCCGGGACTAGCGGACGGCACGCAGTATTTT	CATAPGLADGTQYF
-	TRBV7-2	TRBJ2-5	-	TGTGCCAGCAGCTTAGATCGTAACCAAGAGACCCAGTACTTC	CASSLDRNQETQYF
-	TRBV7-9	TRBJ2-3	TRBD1	TGTGCCAGCAGCTCGACGGACAGGAACACAGATACGCAGTATTTT	CASSSTDRNTDTQYF
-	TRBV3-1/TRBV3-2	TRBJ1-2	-	TGTGCCAGCAGCCAAGACGCAGGGTCCACCGAGTACTACACCTTC	CASSQDAGSTEYYTF
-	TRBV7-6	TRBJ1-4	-	TGTGCCAGCAGTCAAAACGCAGGGTCTGAAAAACTGTTTTTT	CASSQNAGSEKLFF
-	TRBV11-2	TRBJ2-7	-	TGTGCCAGCAACCCGCAGGGCCCAGAGCAGTACTTC	CASNPQGPEQYF
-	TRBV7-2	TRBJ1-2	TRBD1	TGTGCCAGCAGCCGTGGACAGGGATATGGCTACACCTTC	CASSRGQGYGYTF
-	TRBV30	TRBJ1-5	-	TGTGCCTGGAGCGGGGTGAAGGGACAGCCCCAGCATTTT	CAWSGVKGQPQHF
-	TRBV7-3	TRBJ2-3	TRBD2	TGTGCCAGCAGCTCTAGCGGGGGGGCAGATACGCAGTATTTT	CASSSSGGADTQYF
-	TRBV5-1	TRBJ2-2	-	TGCGCCAGCAGCTTGCAGTCCGACACCGGGGAGCTGTTTTTT	CASSLQSDTGELFF
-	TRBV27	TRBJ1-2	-	TGTGCCAGCAGGACCTCAGGGAACTATGGCTACACCTTC	CASRTSGNYGYTF
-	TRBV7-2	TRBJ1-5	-	TGTGCCAGCAGCTCTGATTCAACGTGGAGTCAGCCCCAGCATTTT	CASSSDSTWSQPQHF
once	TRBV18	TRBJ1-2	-	TGTGCCAGCTCACCTCAAAGGCAGGGCCGACATACACCCTATGGCTACACCTTC	CASSPQRQGRHTPYGYTF
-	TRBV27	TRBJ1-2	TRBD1	TGTGCCAGCAGACGGGGACAGGGATTTTACTATGGCTACACCTTC	CASRRGQGFYYGYTF
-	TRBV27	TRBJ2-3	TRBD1	TGTGCCAGCAGTCCCGCCCGGACAGGCACTAAGGGAGATACGCAGTATTTT	CASSPARTGTKGDTQYF
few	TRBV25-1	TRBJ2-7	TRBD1	TGTGCCAGCCTCGGGACAGGTCTCCACGAGCAGTACTTC	CASLGTGLHEQYF